These 23 T cell receptor beta chains originate from one sample sequenced in a study of T cell clones after liver transplantation. Repertoires were generated with immunoSEQ multiplex PCR, while TCRdb's copy carries only in-frame clones and drops some. This repertoire shows some 110,000 clones, approximately 78% found once; its top ten account for just under 1%. The material sequenced was CD4+ T cells from blood, taken before liver transplant. These receptors originate from a human donor who received a liver transplant.

The J gene is TRBJ2-6, the V gene TRBV7-9, with TRBD1 matching over 10 bases. V trimming: 0 bases; J trimming: 1 base; junction bases outside the gene matches: 3. CDR3 length: 18 residues. Germline CDR1 is SEHNR and CDR2 is FQNEAQ (reference sequence). CDR3: CASSLAAGQGSGANVLTF. DNA for the CDR3: TGTGCCAGCAGCTTAGCAGCGGGACAGGGGTCTGGGGCCAACGTCCTGACTTTC.

J is TRBJ2-1 and V is TRBV11-3, with D unclear. V shed 2 bases and J shed 5 bases, with 7 bases lying between them. The length of the CDR3 is 13 residues. Germline lookup yields CDR1 SGHNT and CDR2 YENEEA. The CDR3 protein is CASSLMGNNEQFF. In DNA form, the CDR3 reads TGTGCCAGCAGCTTAATGGGGAACAATGAGCAGTTCTTC.

This chain connects TRBV7-2 to TRBJ2-5, with no clear D. This CDR3 has 13 amino acids. With 3 bases removed from V and 5 bases from J, the gap between germline ends came to 10 bases. CDR1 and CDR2 (germline): SGHTA, FQGNSA. This CDR3 is CASSFSQQETQYF. CDR3 DNA sequence: TGTGCCAGCAGCTTCTCTCAACAGGAGACCCAGTACTTC. Supplemented by reference TRBV7-2 and TRBJ2-5, the full variable domain reads GAGVSQSPSNKVTEKGKDVELRCDPISGHTALYWYRQSLGQGLEFLIYFQGNSAPDKSGLPSDRFSAERTGGSVSTLTIQRTQQEDSAVYLCASSFSQQETQYFGPGTRLLVL.

This sequence joins TRBV6-6 and TRBJ1-6; D remains ambiguous. Trimming removed 3 bases at V and 6 bases at J, with 6 bases between. Germline CDR1 and CDR2: MNHNY and SVGAGI (reference sequence). The CDR3 runs 13 residues. The CDR3 here is CASSYYSNSPLHF. The DNA for the CDR3 is TGTGCCAGCAGTTATTACTCTAATTCACCCCTCCACTTT.

The chain employs TRBV19 and TRBJ1-4, with TRBD1 matching 8 bases. The CDR3 covers 11 residues. The germline CDR1 and CDR2 sequences are LNHDA and SQIVND (reference sequence). V lost 10 bases and J lost 11; bases outside the gene matches: 6. The CDR3 loop reads CAIQGARKLFF. The CDR3 nucleotides are TGTGCCATCCAGGGGGCGCGGAAACTGTTTTTT.

The J gene is TRBJ2-5, the V gene TRBV7-3; no reliable D call. V gave up 4 bases and J gave up 5 bases, with 11 bases separating them. The length of the CDR3 is 13 residues. Germline loops: CDR1 SGHTA, CDR2 FQGTGA. The CDR3 protein is CASSSHPAETQYF. Written as DNA, the CDR3 is TGTGCCAGCAGCTCCCACCCCGCGGAGACCCAGTACTTC.

The rearrangement links TRBV2 to TRBJ2-1; maybe TRBD2 (6 bases). This CDR3 has 15 amino acids. Germline lookup yields CDR1 SNHLY and CDR2 FYNNEI. Trimming took off 5 bases at V and 3 bases at J, with 14 bases between the two ends. CDR3 nucleotide sequence: TGTGCCAGCAGTTCCGGGACTTCCCGCTACAATGAGCAGTTCTTC. It encodes CASSSGTSRYNEQFF.

V is TRBV5-1 and J is TRBJ2-7, with D perhaps matching TRBD2 (5 bases). V was trimmed by 0 bases and J by 6 bases, leaving 13 bases between them. CDR3 length equals 14 residues. Looked up from germline, CDR1 is SGHRS and CDR2 is YFSETQ. CDR3 in amino acids: CASSLGTGIPEQYF. The CDR3 nucleotides read TGCGCCAGCAGCTTGGGGACGGGAATCCCCGAGCAGTACTTC.

V and J are TRBV6-5 and TRBJ1-4; D is unresolved. Germline V lookup: CDR1 MNHEY, CDR2 SVGAGI. The CDR3 runs to 15 residues. V shed 6 bases and J shed 4 bases, with 15 bases lying between them. The CDR3 DNA reads TGTGCCAGCAGGCCCGTGGTTCCGTTTAATGAAAAACTGTTTTTT. It codes for CASRPVVPFNEKLFF.

The CDR3 here is CASSLAGGAWDTQYF. The CDR3, as DNA: TGTGCCAGCAGCTTAGCCGGGGGGGCTTGGGATACGCAGTATTTT. The chain recombines TRBV7-2 with TRBJ2-3, with 8 bases lining up with TRBD2. Germline V gene data show CDR1 as SGHTA and CDR2 as FQGNSA. The CDR3 runs 15 residues. V trimming: 0 bases; J trimming: 6 bases; junction bases outside the gene matches: 5.

CDR3 coding DNA: TGTGCCACCAGCAGTGGGCCTTCCTACGAGCAGTACTTC. Translated, it gives CATSSGPSYEQYF. The chain has TRBV15 and TRBJ2-7; D is unresolved. CDR3 length equals 13 residues. V lost 3 bases and J lost 1, with 7 bases in between. The germline gives CDR1 LNHNV, CDR2 YYDKDF (reference sequence).

This clone was detected only once. The CDR3 DNA reads as TGTGCCAGCAGCTGGACAGGACTTAACTATGGCTACACCTTC. This translates into CASSWTGLNYGYTF. The chain couples TRBV5-6 to TRBJ1-2, with TRBD1 matching over 7 bases. The germline gives CDR1 SGHDT, CDR2 YYEEEE. CDR3 length equals 14 residues. J gave up 1 base and V 3 bases, and 3 bases lay outside the gene matches.

The chain has TRBV5-1 and TRBJ2-7; 10 bases match TRBD2. Germline V lookup: CDR1 SGHRS, CDR2 YFSETQ. V gave up 6 bases and J gave up 0 bases; unmatched junction bases: 6. This CDR3 is built from 15 residues. The CDR3 sequence: CASKRAGGISYEQYF. The CDR3 DNA is TGCGCCAGCAAGCGAGCGGGAGGGATCTCCTACGAGCAGTACTTC.

This clone was recorded a few times. The chain uses TRBV7-8 and TRBJ1-6, with 8 bases lining up with TRBD1. V gave up 5 bases and J gave up 1 base; unmatched junction bases: 4. CDR1 and CDR2 from the germline V gene are SGHVS and FQNEAQ. The CDR3 is 16 amino acids. In DNA, the CDR3 is TGTGCCAGCAGCCAGCGGACAGGGTCCTATAATTCACCCCTCCACTTT. Protein: CASSQRTGSYNSPLHF.

The V gene is TRBV4-1, the J gene TRBJ1-2; possibly TRBD1 for D (5 bases). The CDR3 is 14 residues long. CDR1 is MGHRA and CDR2 is YSYEKL in the germline V gene. The V and J ends lost 1 base and 6 bases respectively, with 12 bases between them. CDR3 sequence: CASSQVEGTDGYTF. In nucleotides, the CDR3 is TGCGCCAGCAGCCAAGTTGAGGGGACGGATGGCTACACCTTC.

The chain combines TRBV5-1 with TRBJ2-1; tentatively, D is TRBD1 (6 bases). V lost 2 bases and J lost 9, with 18 bases in between. In germline, CDR1 is SGHRS, CDR2 YFSETQ. This CDR3 spans 15 amino acids. The DNA for the CDR3 is TGCGCCAGCAGCTTTAACGCAGGGGAAATGGGTGAGCAGTTCTTC. This translates into CASSFNAGEMGEQFF.

The rearrangement links TRBV5-4 to TRBJ2-3; 8 bases are a match to TRBD2. This CDR3 has 16 amino acids. The V and J ends lost 3 bases and 1 base, in that order; junction bases with no gene match: 7. The germline V gene encodes CDR1 SGHNT and CDR2 YYREEE (reference sequence). CDR3 DNA sequence: TGTGCCAGCAGCTCGACCGGGACTAGAGGCACAGATACGCAGTATTTT. As protein: CASSSTGTRGTDTQYF.

The chain links TRBV6-1 to TRBJ2-5, with a possible D match to TRBD2 (6 bases). Deletions cut 3 bases from V and 4 bases from J, with 12 bases between. CDR3 length: 14 residues. In germline, CDR1 is MNHNS, CDR2 SASEGT. CDR3 amino acids: CASSDRLEGETQYF. CDR3 in DNA: TGTGCCAGCAGTGACAGACTAGAGGGAGAGACCCAGTACTTC.

This chain links TRBV2 with TRBJ2-7; the match to TRBD1 covers 7 bases. CDR1 is SNHLY, CDR2 FYNNEI, per germline. Germline trimming cut 5 bases from V and 4 bases from J; bases unmatched to any gene: 8. This CDR3 comprises 14 residues. The CDR3 loop is CASSPGGYPYEQYF. The CDR3 bases are TGTGCCAGCAGTCCAGGGGGTTACCCTTACGAGCAGTACTTC. Full variable domain (outside the CDR3, taken from reference TRBV2 and TRBJ2-7): EPEVTQTPSHQVTQMGQEVILRCVPISNHLYFYWYRQILGQKVEFLVSFYNNEISEKSEIFDDQFSVERPDGSNFTLKIRSTKLEDSAMYFCASSPGGYPYEQYFGPGTRLTVT.

The rearrangement joins TRBV5-5 to TRBJ1-5, with no clear D. Germline V gives CDR1 SGHKS, CDR2 YYEKEE (reference sequence). The V gene lost 1 base and the J gene lost 0 bases, with 8 bases spanning the gap. This CDR3 has 15 amino acids. DNA of the CDR3: TGTGCCAGCAGCTTGAGCGGACCTAGCAATCAGCCCCAGCATTTT. This sequence encodes CASSLSGPSNQPQHF.

J is TRBJ2-1 and V is TRBV20-1, with TRBD1 as a possible D gene (5 bases). CDR1 and CDR2 from the germline V gene are DFQATT and SNEGSKA (reference sequence). The CDR3 length is 11 residues. V was shortened by 6 bases and J by 9 bases, with 12 bases between the two germline ends. This chain's CDR3 is CSARTRFEQFF. The CDR3 nucleotides are TGCAGTGCAAGGACACGTTTTGAGCAGTTCTTC.

This sequence joins TRBV6-5 and TRBJ1-4; the D is unclear. The CDR3 totals 12 residues. V was pared by 6 bases and J by 4 bases, with 6 bases between. The germline V gene has CDR1 MNHEY and CDR2 SVGAGI. The CDR3 DNA is TGTGCCAGCAGATCCTTTAATGAAAAACTGTTTTTT. Translated: CASRSFNEKLFF.

The J gene is TRBJ1-3, the V gene TRBV6-1, with TRBD1 identical over 7 bases. CDR3 length: 14 residues. Germline values: CDR1 MNHNS, CDR2 SASEGT. The V segment lost 9 bases and the J segment 1 base; nucleotides outside the gene matches: 6. CDR3 loop: CASGQVRSGNTIYF. The CDR3 region has the DNA TGTGCCAGTGGACAGGTTAGGTCTGGAAACACCATATATTTT.